This T cell receptor (beta chain) originates from a study of T cell responses to AZD1222 COVID-19 vaccine. Study-wide points: The peak T cell response came first, and repertoires were sampled only after it.

This clone was observed once. Antigen specificity is unknown. Assay used: immunoSEQ multiplex PCR; TCRdb lists only in-frame clones, some missing. Of 95,000 to 100,000 clones listed, nearly 90% were seen once; the top ten hold under 2%. Sequences were derived from peripheral blood, sampled on day 0 of AZD1222 vaccination. The receptor's source is an adult in good health.

CDR3 sequence (DNA): TGTGCCAGCAGTCCTTCGACAGGGTACACTGAAGCTTTCTTT. Protein sequence: CASSPSTGYTEAFF. The V and J genes are TRBV28 and TRBJ1-1, with 7 bases identical to TRBD1. Germline V lookup: CDR1 MDHEN, CDR2 SYDVKM. The CDR3 runs to 14 residues. Unmatched junction bases numbered 6, after V lost 5 bases and J lost 3 bases.